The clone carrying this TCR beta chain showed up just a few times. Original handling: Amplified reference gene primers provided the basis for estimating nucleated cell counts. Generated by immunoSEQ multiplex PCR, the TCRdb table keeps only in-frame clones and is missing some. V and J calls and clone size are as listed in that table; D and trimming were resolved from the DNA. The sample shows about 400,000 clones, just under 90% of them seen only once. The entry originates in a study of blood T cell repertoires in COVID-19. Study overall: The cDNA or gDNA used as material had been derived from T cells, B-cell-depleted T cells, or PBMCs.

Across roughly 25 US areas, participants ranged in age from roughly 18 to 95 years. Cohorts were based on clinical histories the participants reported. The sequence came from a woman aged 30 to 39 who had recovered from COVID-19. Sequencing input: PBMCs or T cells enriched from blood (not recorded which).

The DNA of the CDR3 is TGTGCCAGCAGCCGGCCCGGACAGGACTATGGCTACACCTTC. It yields the protein CASSRPGQDYGYTF. The genes are TRBV7-9 and TRBJ1-2, with 7 bases aligning to TRBD1. Germline lookup yields CDR1 SEHNR and CDR2 FQNEAQ (reference sequence). The ends lost 5 bases at V and 3 bases at J; junction bases unmatched: 6. This CDR3 region has 14 residues.